A selection of T cell receptor beta chains follows, all from one sample in a study. One entry per CDR3 protein, called by TCRdb with MiXCR from the multiplex PCR reads. The sample contains 2,200 or so distinct CDR3 sequences, roughly 0.98% of which appear only once. The sequencing sample was made of tumor-infiltrating Tregs sorted from the breast tumor. The receptors come from a female donor with breast cancer. Both conserved end residues are part of each CDR3. Fields, in order: V gene, clone size, D gene, J gene, CDR3 protein, CDR3 DNA. A D gene is named only where the DNA matches it firmly. Size is stated as once, few or many counts, or a class when the clone is expanded.

v_gene: TRBV12-3/TRBV12-4
abundance: medium-sized
d_gene: -
j_gene: TRBJ1-2
CDR3aa: CASRPGGDGYTF
CDR3nt: TGTGCCAGCAGACCCGGAGGGGATGGCTACACCTTC

v_gene: TRBV12-3/TRBV12-4
abundance: many
d_gene: -
j_gene: TRBJ1-2
CDR3aa: CASSSQGMDGYTF
CDR3nt: TGTGCCAGCAGTTCTCAGGGAATGGATGGCTACACCTTC

v_gene: TRBV12-3/TRBV12-4
abundance: medium-sized
d_gene: -
j_gene: TRBJ1-2
CDR3aa: CASRQGRFYGYTF
CDR3nt: TGTGCCAGCCGCCAGGGCAGGTTCTATGGCTACACCTTC

v_gene: TRBV12-3/TRBV12-4
abundance: few
d_gene: -
j_gene: TRBJ1-2
CDR3aa: CASRPGKGDYGYTF
CDR3nt: TGTGCCAGCAGGCCCGGAAAAGGCGACTATGGCTACACCTTC

v_gene: TRBV12-3/TRBV12-4
abundance: medium-sized
d_gene: TRBD1
j_gene: TRBJ1-2
CDR3aa: CASRPTGQLINYGYTF
CDR3nt: TGTGCCAGCAGACCAACGGGACAGCTTATTAACTATGGCTACACCTTC

v_gene: TRBV12-3/TRBV12-4
abundance: medium-sized
d_gene: TRBD1
j_gene: TRBJ1-2
CDR3aa: CASSSLGQGGYTF
CDR3nt: TGTGCCAGCAGTTCTTTGGGACAGGGTGGCTACACCTTC

v_gene: TRBV12-3/TRBV12-4
abundance: medium-sized
d_gene: -
j_gene: TRBJ1-2
CDR3aa: CASSLGRLDYGYTF
CDR3nt: TGTGCCAGCAGTTTAGGCAGACTTGACTATGGCTACACCTTC

v_gene: TRBV12-3/TRBV12-4
abundance: medium-sized
d_gene: -
j_gene: TRBJ1-2
CDR3aa: CASSFPGDLNYGYTF
CDR3nt: TGTGCCAGCAGTTTTCCAGGCGACCTTAACTATGGCTACACCTTC

v_gene: TRBV12-3/TRBV12-4
abundance: medium-sized
d_gene: -
j_gene: TRBJ1-2
CDR3aa: CASSLVQAYGYTF
CDR3nt: TGTGCCAGCAGTTTAGTACAGGCCTATGGCTACACCTTC

v_gene: TRBV12-3/TRBV12-4
abundance: many
d_gene: -
j_gene: TRBJ1-2
CDR3aa: CASSLSTASNYGYTF
CDR3nt: TGTGCCAGCAGTTTATCTACAGCTTCTAACTATGGCTACACCTTC

v_gene: TRBV12-3/TRBV12-4
abundance: hyperexpanded
d_gene: -
j_gene: TRBJ1-2
CDR3aa: CASTNSRSYTF
CDR3nt: TGTGCCAGCACCAACTCCCGGAGCTACACCTTC

v_gene: TRBV12-3/TRBV12-4
abundance: large
d_gene: TRBD1
j_gene: TRBJ1-2
CDR3aa: CASSRQGLDYGYTF
CDR3nt: TGTGCCAGCAGTCGACAGGGGTTAGACTATGGCTACACCTTC

v_gene: TRBV12-3/TRBV12-4
abundance: medium-sized
d_gene: -
j_gene: TRBJ1-2
CDR3aa: CASTGTDNYGYTF
CDR3nt: TGTGCCAGCACCGGGACCGACAACTATGGCTACACCTTC

v_gene: TRBV12-3/TRBV12-4
abundance: medium-sized
d_gene: -
j_gene: TRBJ1-2
CDR3aa: CASSGFSNYGYTF
CDR3nt: TGTGCCAGCAGCGGCTTCTCTAACTATGGCTACACCTTC

v_gene: TRBV12-3/TRBV12-4
abundance: medium-sized
d_gene: -
j_gene: TRBJ1-2
CDR3aa: CASSYRVDYGYTF
CDR3nt: TGTGCCAGCAGCTACAGGGTTGACTATGGCTACACCTTC

v_gene: TRBV12-3/TRBV12-4
abundance: medium-sized
d_gene: -
j_gene: TRBJ1-2
CDR3aa: CASSFDRRVGNGYTF
CDR3nt: TGTGCCAGCAGTTTCGATAGGAGAGTTGGAAATGGCTACACCTTC

v_gene: TRBV12-3/TRBV12-4
abundance: medium-sized
d_gene: -
j_gene: TRBJ1-2
CDR3aa: CASSLQEGYGYTF
CDR3nt: TGTGCCAGCAGTTTACAGGAGGGCTATGGCTACACCTTC

v_gene: TRBV12-3/TRBV12-4
abundance: medium-sized
d_gene: -
j_gene: TRBJ1-2
CDR3aa: CASSLGGQVGGYTF
CDR3nt: TGTGCCAGCAGTTTAGGCGGGCAGGTCGGCGGCTACACCTTC

v_gene: TRBV12-3/TRBV12-4
abundance: medium-sized
d_gene: TRBD1
j_gene: TRBJ1-2
CDR3aa: CASSPGQGIGYTF
CDR3nt: TGTGCCAGCAGTCCTGGACAGGGGATCGGCTACACCTTC

v_gene: TRBV12-3/TRBV12-4
abundance: large
d_gene: -
j_gene: TRBJ1-2
CDR3aa: CASSIRTDLGYGYTF
CDR3nt: TGTGCCAGCAGCATTCGGACGGACCTGGGCTATGGCTACACCTTC

v_gene: TRBV12-3/TRBV12-4
abundance: many
d_gene: -
j_gene: TRBJ1-2
CDR3aa: CASSLEQGRIYGYTF
CDR3nt: TGTGCCAGCAGTTTAGAGCAGGGCCGGATCTATGGCTACACCTTC

v_gene: TRBV12-3/TRBV12-4
abundance: medium-sized
d_gene: -
j_gene: TRBJ1-2
CDR3aa: CASRGTGRYGYTF
CDR3nt: TGTGCCAGCAGGGGAACAGGGAGGTATGGCTACACCTTC

v_gene: TRBV12-3/TRBV12-4
abundance: medium-sized
d_gene: -
j_gene: TRBJ1-2
CDR3aa: CASKRDYGYTF
CDR3nt: TGTGCCAGCAAAAGGGACTATGGCTACACCTTC

v_gene: TRBV12-3/TRBV12-4
abundance: medium-sized
d_gene: -
j_gene: TRBJ1-2
CDR3aa: CASRISADYGYTF
CDR3nt: TGTGCCAGCAGGATCAGCGCCGACTATGGCTACACCTTC

v_gene: TRBV12-3/TRBV12-4
abundance: few
d_gene: -
j_gene: TRBJ1-2
CDR3aa: CASRDGNYGYTF
CDR3nt: TGTGCCAGCAGAGACGGAAACTATGGCTACACCTTC

v_gene: TRBV12-3/TRBV12-4
abundance: medium-sized
d_gene: -
j_gene: TRBJ1-2
CDR3aa: CASRGANYGYTF
CDR3nt: TGTGCCAGCAGGGGCGCTAACTATGGCTACACCTTC

v_gene: TRBV12-3/TRBV12-4
abundance: medium-sized
d_gene: -
j_gene: TRBJ1-2
CDR3aa: CASSFPRPPYGYTF
CDR3nt: TGTGCCAGCAGTTTTCCGCGACCGCCCTATGGCTACACCTTC

v_gene: TRBV12-3/TRBV12-4
abundance: medium-sized
d_gene: -
j_gene: TRBJ1-2
CDR3aa: CASSPTTNYGYTF
CDR3nt: TGTGCCAGCAGCCCAACAACCAACTATGGCTACACCTTC

v_gene: TRBV12-3/TRBV12-4
abundance: medium-sized
d_gene: -
j_gene: TRBJ1-2
CDR3aa: CASSLFLANYGYTF
CDR3nt: TGTGCCAGCAGTTTGTTCCTAGCTAACTATGGCTACACCTTC

v_gene: TRBV12-3/TRBV12-4
abundance: large
d_gene: -
j_gene: TRBJ1-2
CDR3aa: CASSSQRGYTF
CDR3nt: TGTGCCAGCAGTAGCCAACGCGGCTACACCTTC

v_gene: TRBV12-3/TRBV12-4
abundance: medium-sized
d_gene: TRBD1
j_gene: TRBJ1-2
CDR3aa: CASRPPGQGYGYTF
CDR3nt: TGTGCCAGCAGACCACCGGGACAGGGATATGGCTACACCTTC

v_gene: TRBV12-3/TRBV12-4
abundance: few
d_gene: TRBD1
j_gene: TRBJ1-2
CDR3aa: CASSRDGQGGIGGYTF
CDR3nt: TGTGCCAGCAGCCGCGATGGACAGGGAGGGATAGGTGGCTACACCTTC

v_gene: TRBV12-3/TRBV12-4
abundance: medium-sized
d_gene: -
j_gene: TRBJ1-2
CDR3aa: CASSLAILNYGYTF
CDR3nt: TGTGCCAGCAGTTTGGCCATCCTAAACTATGGCTACACCTTC

v_gene: TRBV12-3/TRBV12-4
abundance: medium-sized
d_gene: TRBD1
j_gene: TRBJ1-2
CDR3aa: CASSGDRGFGGYTF
CDR3nt: TGTGCCAGCAGTGGGGACAGGGGATTCGGTGGCTACACCTTC

v_gene: TRBV12-3/TRBV12-4
abundance: large
d_gene: -
j_gene: TRBJ1-2
CDR3aa: CASSLSLHVNSMTGYTF
CDR3nt: TGTGCCAGCAGTTTATCCCTCCACGTAAACAGCATGACAGGCTACACCTTC

v_gene: TRBV12-3/TRBV12-4
abundance: medium-sized
d_gene: -
j_gene: TRBJ1-2
CDR3aa: CASRDTANYGYTF
CDR3nt: TGTGCCAGCAGGGACACCGCTAACTATGGCTACACCTTC

v_gene: TRBV12-3/TRBV12-4
abundance: many
d_gene: -
j_gene: TRBJ1-2
CDR3aa: CASSARTLRPYGYTF
CDR3nt: TGTGCCAGCAGTGCCCGGACTCTAAGGCCCTATGGCTACACCTTC

v_gene: TRBV12-3/TRBV12-4
abundance: medium-sized
d_gene: TRBD1
j_gene: TRBJ1-2
CDR3aa: CASSLDRTYGYTF
CDR3nt: TGTGCCAGCAGTTTGGACAGGACCTATGGCTACACCTTC

v_gene: TRBV12-3/TRBV12-4
abundance: medium-sized
d_gene: -
j_gene: TRBJ1-2
CDR3aa: CASSLLKGGYTF
CDR3nt: TGTGCCAGCAGTTTACTTAAGGGTGGCTACACCTTC

v_gene: TRBV12-3/TRBV12-4
abundance: medium-sized
d_gene: TRBD1
j_gene: TRBJ1-2
CDR3aa: CASSSGQGSSYTF
CDR3nt: TGTGCCAGCAGCTCAGGACAGGGAAGTAGCTACACCTTC

v_gene: TRBV12-3/TRBV12-4
abundance: medium-sized
d_gene: -
j_gene: TRBJ1-2
CDR3aa: CASSSTWTNGYTF
CDR3nt: TGTGCCAGCAGTTCAACCTGGACCAACGGCTACACCTTC

v_gene: TRBV12-3/TRBV12-4
abundance: medium-sized
d_gene: -
j_gene: TRBJ1-2
CDR3aa: CASRTGAGYGYTF
CDR3nt: TGTGCCAGCAGGACCGGAGCCGGCTATGGCTACACCTTC

v_gene: TRBV12-3/TRBV12-4
abundance: medium-sized
d_gene: -
j_gene: TRBJ1-2
CDR3aa: CASRYGTEDGYTF
CDR3nt: TGTGCCAGCAGATACGGGACTGAAGATGGCTACACCTTC

v_gene: TRBV12-3/TRBV12-4
abundance: many
d_gene: TRBD1
j_gene: TRBJ1-2
CDR3aa: CASSLGGTVNGYTF
CDR3nt: TGTGCCAGCAGTTTAGGAGGGACAGTTAACGGCTACACCTTC

v_gene: TRBV12-3/TRBV12-4
abundance: medium-sized
d_gene: TRBD1
j_gene: TRBJ1-2
CDR3aa: CASRMTGAGNYGYTF
CDR3nt: TGTGCCAGCAGGATGACAGGGGCAGGAAACTATGGCTACACCTTC

v_gene: TRBV12-3/TRBV12-4
abundance: medium-sized
d_gene: -
j_gene: TRBJ1-2
CDR3aa: CASHLQGYGYTF
CDR3nt: TGTGCCAGTCATCTCCAGGGCTATGGCTACACCTTC

v_gene: TRBV12-3/TRBV12-4
abundance: medium-sized
d_gene: TRBD1
j_gene: TRBJ1-2
CDR3aa: CASSPGTGRGYTF
CDR3nt: TGTGCCAGCAGTCCAGGGACAGGGCGTGGCTACACCTTC

v_gene: TRBV12-3/TRBV12-4
abundance: medium-sized
d_gene: TRBD1
j_gene: TRBJ1-2
CDR3aa: CASSSGQGGYGYTF
CDR3nt: TGTGCCAGCAGTTCCGGACAGGGCGGCTATGGCTACACCTTC